One and the same sample provided the 25 T cell receptor beta chains below, sequenced in a study of T cells in Graves' hyperthyroidism and ophthalmopathy. Amplification of TCR beta CDR3 regions was performed using RNA transcripts as template. First-round RT-PCR of the TCR CDR3 relied on the HTBI primer set. MiXCR, applied by TCRdb to the multiplex PCR reads, yields one record per CDR3 protein. This sample yields around 520,000 distinct CDR3 sequences, of which about 15% are seen a single time; more than 11% belongs to the top ten. The sample was blood. The receptors come from a middle-aged woman with Graves' hyperthyroidism.

In DNA form, the CDR3 reads TGCAGCGTTGATGACACTGGCTCTGGAAACACCATATATTTT. Translation gives CSVDDTGSGNTIYF. This chain joins TRBV29-1 and TRBJ1-3; no reliable D call. The CDR3 has 14 amino acids. Trimming took 3 bases from V and 0 from J, leaving 9 bases between them. CDR1 is SQVTM and CDR2 is ANQGSEA in the germline V gene.

The chain links TRBV5-5 to TRBJ2-5, with D possibly being TRBD2 (6 bases). The V end lost 4 bases, the J end lost 4 bases, and 20 bases lay between the germline ends. The CDR3 extends over 16 amino acids. Germline CDR1 and CDR2: SGHKS and YYEKEE (reference sequence). The CDR3 here is CASSVAGFLGGETQYF. CDR3 DNA: TGTGCCAGCAGCGTGGCTGGGTTTCTGGGGGGAGAGACCCAGTACTTC.

This chain connects TRBV6-1 to TRBJ1-2; 9 nucleotides align to TRBD1. CDR1 MNHNS and CDR2 SASEGT come from the germline V gene. Trimming removed 2 bases from V and 11 bases from J; junction bases left unmatched: 6. The CDR3 runs to 13 residues. CDR3 loop: CASSENSGTGYTF. CDR3 coding DNA: TGTGCCAGCAGTGAAAACTCCGGGACAGGGTACACCTTC.

This chain connects TRBV4-1 to TRBJ2-1; D is unresolved. Germline-derived CDR1 and CDR2 are MGHRA and YSYEKL. The ends were cut back, 0 bases at V and 3 bases at J, with 3 bases in the middle. The CDR3 consists of 13 residues. CDR3 loop: CASSQENYNEQFF. In nucleotides, the CDR3 is TGCGCCAGCAGCCAAGAAAACTACAATGAGCAGTTCTTC.

This clonotype appeared many times. The rearrangement links TRBV5-1 to TRBJ2-3, with D unclear. This CDR3 is built from 14 residues. Per germline, CDR1 SGHRS and CDR2 YFSETQ. V gave up 6 bases and J gave up 0 bases, with 11 bases separating them. CDR3 DNA sequence: TGCGCCAGCAAGGTGGACGGGAGCACAGATACGCAGTATTTT. It yields the protein CASKVDGSTDTQYF.

This clonotype was detected a few times. The J gene is TRBJ2-1, the V gene TRBV9, with a tentative D call TRBD1 (8 bases). Trimming removed 4 bases from V and 4 bases from J, with 24 bases in between. From germline, CDR1 is SGDLS and CDR2 YYNGEE. The CDR3 consists of 18 residues. The DNA for the CDR3 is TGTGCCAGCAGCTCAAGGGGGGGGGCCGGGACAGGATACAATGAGCAGTTCTTC. This translates into CASSSRGGAGTGYNEQFF. Based on the CDR3 plus reference TRBV9 and TRBJ2-1, the full variable domain is DSGVTQTPKHLITATGQRVTLRCSPRSGDLSVYWYQQSLDQGLQFLIQYYNGEERAKGNILERFSAQQFPDLHSELNLSSLELGDSALYFCASSSRGGAGTGYNEQFFGPGTRLTVL.

Only a few counts were recorded for this clonotype. This chain uses TRBV6-1 with TRBJ2-2; a weak D match, TRBD1 (5 bases). In germline, CDR1 is MNHNS, CDR2 SASEGT. The CDR3 covers 13 residues. The V end was cut by 7 bases, the J end by 2 bases, with 8 bases between. The CDR3 reads CASIQGNTGELFF. The CDR3 coding sequence is TGTGCCAGCATTCAGGGAAACACCGGGGAGCTGTTTTTT.

Many counts were recorded for this clonotype. The rearrangement links TRBV2 to TRBJ1-5; D unresolved. CDR3 size: 15 residues. Germline V gene data show CDR1 as SNHLY and CDR2 as FYNNEI. Trimming cost V 4 bases and J 0 bases, with 10 bases left between them. The CDR3 nucleotides read TGTGCCAGCAGTGCTGAAAGCAATAGCAATCAGCCCCAGCATTTT. This codes for CASSAESNSNQPQHF.

The sample holds many counts of this clonotype. The V and J genes are TRBV28 and TRBJ1-1; D call uncertain. The CDR3 sequence is 13 residues long. Germline V gene data show CDR1 as MDHEN and CDR2 as SYDVKM. V was pared by 10 bases and J by 2 bases, with 14 bases between. Here the CDR3 reads CATRSIRNTEAFF. DNA for the CDR3: TGTGCCACCAGGAGTATTCGAAACACTGAAGCTTTCTTT. Full variable domain (remainder filled in from reference TRBV28 and TRBJ1-1): DVKVTQSSRYLVKRTGEKVFLECVQDMDHENMFWYRQDPGLGLRLIYFSYDVKMKEKGDIPEGYSVSREKKERFSLILESASTNQTSMYLCATRSIRNTEAFFGQGTRLTVV.

This clonotype was recorded many times. The chain has TRBV20-1 and TRBJ2-7, with 9 bases matching TRBD2. Germline CDR1 DFQATT, CDR2 SNEGSKA (reference sequence). The CDR3 totals 13 residues. Trimming removed 6 bases from V and 1 base from J; junction bases left unmatched: 4. The DNA for the CDR3 is TGCAGTGCAATAAGCGGGAGGTCCTACGAGCAGTACTTC. Residues: CSAISGRSYEQYF.

In this sample, this clonotype turned up a few times. The chain employs TRBV14 and TRBJ2-7; 9 positions match TRBD2. The trim removed 3 bases at V and 5 bases at J, leaving 8 bases unmatched. CDR1 is SGHDN, CDR2 FVKESK, per germline. This CDR3 has 15 amino acids. The CDR3: CASSQVGTSIHEQYF. In nucleotides, the CDR3 is TGTGCCAGCAGCCAGGTAGGGACTAGCATCCACGAGCAGTACTTC.

The chain's CDR3 is CAISDGQATNSPLHF. CDR3 DNA sequence: TGTGCCATCAGTGACGGACAGGCGACCAATTCACCCCTCCACTTT. This chain uses TRBV10-3 with TRBJ1-6; TRBD1 matches at 7 bases. CDR1 and CDR2 from the germline V gene are ENHRY and SYGVKD. Trimming at V came to 3 bases and at J to 7 bases, leaving 6 bases not matched to a gene. This CDR3 spans 15 amino acids.

The sample holds many counts of this clonotype. V usage is TRBV20-1 and J usage is TRBJ2-5, with 9 positions matching TRBD2. Germline V gene data show CDR1 as DFQATT and CDR2 as SNEGSKA (reference sequence). There are 14 residues in the CDR3. V trimming: 3 bases; J trimming: 5 bases; junction bases outside the gene matches: 7. CDR3: CSASPLSGSETQYF. The CDR3 bases are TGCAGTGCTAGTCCCCTTAGCGGGAGTGAGACCCAGTACTTC.

The sample holds many counts of this clonotype. The rearrangement uses TRBV3-1 and TRBJ2-5; 10 bases map to TRBD2. V lost 0 bases to trimming and J lost 6 bases; unmatched junction nucleotides: 7. From germline, CDR1 is LGHDT and CDR2 YNNKEL (reference sequence). This CDR3 spans 16 amino acids. The CDR3 loop is CASSQDEREGRKTQYF. In nucleotides, the CDR3 is TGTGCCAGCAGCCAAGATGAGCGGGAGGGCCGAAAGACCCAGTACTTC.

The V gene is TRBV20-1, the J gene TRBJ1-1, with TRBD1 identical over 9 bases. The CDR3 loop spans 14 amino acids. Germline V gene sequence: CDR1 DFQATT, CDR2 SNEGSKA (reference sequence). The CDR3, as DNA: TGCAATTCCAGGACAGGGGTGGGTGTCGGTGAAGCTTTCTTT. This gives the protein CNSRTGVGVGEAFF.

V is TRBV4-1 and J is TRBJ2-1; no firm D call. With the DNA end fitting TRBJ2-7 better, the J assignment may be wrong. Germline CDR1 MGHRA, CDR2 YSYEKL. This CDR3 is built from 15 residues. For the CDR3, the DNA is TGCGCCAGCAGCCAGCAGAGTAGCTCCTACAATGAGCAGTACTTC. It is translated as CASSQQSSSYNEQYF.

This chain uses TRBV7-9 with TRBJ2-2; 9 bases agree with TRBD2. The junction had 3 bases not matched to a gene; V was cut back by 5 bases and J by 2 bases. The germline gives CDR1 SEHNR, CDR2 FQNEAQ (reference sequence). The CDR3 runs 15 residues. The CDR3 nucleotides are TGTGCCAGCAGCCAGCTAGCGGGAAACACCGGGGAGCTGTTTTTT. Its protein product is CASSQLAGNTGELFF.

CDR3 nucleotide sequence: TGTGCCAGCAGCTCCGAACAGGGTATCGGTTCACCCCTCCACTTT. Protein sequence: CASSSEQGIGSPLHF. The genes are TRBV5-5 and TRBJ1-6; a weak D match, TRBD1 (6 bases). This CDR3 is built from 15 residues. The V gene lost 3 bases and the J gene lost 9 bases, with 16 bases spanning the gap. Germline V CDR1 and CDR2: SGHKS, YYEKEE (reference sequence).

This clonotype was seen ten or more times. The chain employs TRBV3-1 and TRBJ2-1, with 10 bases matching TRBD2. Trimming at V came to 6 bases and at J to 5 bases, leaving 10 bases not matched to a gene. Germline V lookup: CDR1 LGHDT, CDR2 YNNKEL (reference sequence). CDR3 length equals 16 residues. Here the CDR3 reads CASRGGGLAADNEQFF. CDR3 coding DNA: TGTGCCAGCAGAGGCGGCGGACTAGCGGCAGACAATGAGCAGTTCTTC.

This clonotype was detected ten times or more. The chain uses TRBV5-8 and TRBJ2-2, with D possibly TRBD1 on 6 matching bases. V lost 0 bases to trimming and J lost 3 bases, with 12 bases between them. The germline gives CDR1 SGHTS, CDR2 YDEGEE. This CDR3 contains 16 residues. The CDR3, as DNA: TGTGCCAGCAGCTTGGCCAAGGACAGATACACCGGGGAGCTGTTTTTT. Protein sequence: CASSLAKDRYTGELFF.

This chain links TRBV2 with TRBJ2-1; D is tentatively TRBD1 or TRBD2 (5 bases each). Trimming removed 6 bases from V and 7 bases from J, with 10 bases in between. Germline loops: CDR1 SNHLY, CDR2 FYNNEI. CDR3 length: 12 residues. Here the CDR3 DNA reads TGTGCCAGCAGCCAAGGGGAGAATGAGCAGTTCTTC. Amino acid sequence: CASSQGENEQFF.

There are a few counts of this clonotype. The V and J genes are TRBV9 and TRBJ1-1, with 9 positions matching TRBD1. The germline V gene has CDR1 SGDLS and CDR2 YYNGEE. V lost 4 bases and J lost 0; bases outside the gene matches: 7. The CDR3 covers 16 residues. In DNA, the CDR3 is TGTGCCAGCAGCCCCCGACAGGGGGGAATGAACACTGAAGCTTTCTTT. Its translation is CASSPRQGGMNTEAFF.

The chain employs TRBV9 and TRBJ2-2; 9 positions match TRBD1. The CDR3 sequence is 16 residues long. The germline V gene has CDR1 SGDLS and CDR2 YYNGEE. V trimming: 3 bases; J trimming: 1 base; junction bases outside the gene matches: 4. The CDR3 here is CASSATGGLNTGELFF. In nucleotides, the CDR3 is TGTGCCAGCAGCGCGACAGGGGGATTGAACACCGGGGAGCTGTTTTTT.

This clonotype was observed at least ten times. The CDR3 sequence: CACSSGDSNQPQHF. DNA for the CDR3: TGTGCCTGTTCCTCGGGGGATAGCAATCAGCCCCAGCATTTT. The V call is TRBV30, the J call TRBJ1-5, with D possibly matching TRBD1 (5 bases). The CDR3 has 14 residues. V was cut by 6 bases and J by 0 bases, with 12 bases left in between. Germline CDR1 GTSNPN, CDR2 SVGIG (reference sequence).

This clonotype was counted only a few times. The J gene is TRBJ1-4, the V gene TRBV7-9; maybe TRBD1 (6 bases). This CDR3 is built from 15 residues. With 4 bases removed from V and 4 bases from J, the gap between germline ends came to 13 bases. Germline CDR1 SEHNR, CDR2 FQNEAQ (reference sequence). CDR3 sequence reads: CASSSSGASNEKLFF. The CDR3 DNA sequence: TGTGCCAGCAGCTCGTCGGGGGCGAGTAATGAAAAACTGTTTTTT.